These 27 T cell receptor beta chains originate from one sample sequenced in a study of T cell changes during pregnancy in multiple sclerosis. Data came from immunoSEQ multiplex PCR; TCRdb stores just in-frame clones and leaves some out. The table lists 85,000 to 90,000 clones, approximately 93% of them singletons, with around 1.7% in the top ten. Sequencing used peripheral blood, obtained after pregnancy. The receptors here all came from a female donor in good health, enrolled as a control in a pregnancy study.

The chain combines TRBV28 with TRBJ2-7; TRBD1 might be the D (6 bases). The CDR3 sequence is 14 residues long. Deletions cut 5 bases from V and 2 bases from J, with 13 bases between. Per germline, CDR1 MDHEN and CDR2 SYDVKM. CDR3: CASSRAGDPYEQYF. The CDR3 region has the DNA TGTGCCAGCAGTAGAGCAGGGGACCCCTACGAGCAGTACTTC.

The rearrangement joins TRBV6-5 to TRBJ2-2; D is possibly TRBD2 (6 bases). This CDR3 region has 15 residues. Trimming shortened V by 1 base and J by 5 bases, and 11 bases separated the two germline ends. Germline CDR1 and CDR2: MNHEY and SVGAGI. CDR3: CASSYYAGSTGELFF. CDR3 DNA: TGTGCCAGCAGTTACTATGCGGGGTCTACCGGGGAGCTGTTTTTT.

The V call is TRBV5-1, the J call TRBJ2-3; 7 bases are a match to TRBD2. The ends lost 4 bases at V and 0 bases at J; junction bases unmatched: 2. The CDR3 is 14 residues long. The germline CDR1 and CDR2 sequences are SGHRS and YFSETQ. CDR3 nucleotide sequence: TGCGCCAGCAGCGGGGGGGACAGCACAGATACGCAGTATTTT. Translated, it gives CASSGGDSTDTQYF.

The V and J genes are TRBV6-4 and TRBJ2-3; 7 nucleotides align to TRBD1. This CDR3 is 14 amino acids long. The V gene end was trimmed by 2 bases and the J gene end by 8 bases; junction bases not matched to a gene: 7. Germline V gene data show CDR1 as MRHNA and CDR2 as SNTAGT. The CDR3 DNA follows: TGTGCCAGCAGTGACCAACAGGGGAGTGCTACGCAGTATTTT. As protein: CASSDQQGSATQYF.

The chain has TRBV18 and TRBJ2-4, with D perhaps TRBD1 (5 bases). The CDR3 has 15 residues. V gave up 2 bases and J gave up 5 bases, with 13 bases separating them. Germline CDR1 is KGHSH and CDR2 is LQKENI. CDR3 protein: CASSPNLGHENIQYF. The CDR3 bases are TGTGCCAGCTCACCAAACCTAGGACACGAAAACATTCAGTACTTC.

The gene calls are TRBV28 and TRBJ2-1, with 7 bases fitting TRBD1. CDR1 is MDHEN and CDR2 is SYDVKM in the germline V gene. The J segment lost 4 bases and the V segment lost 7 bases, leaving 10 bases of the junction unmatched. The CDR3 runs 15 residues. As DNA, the CDR3 is TGTGCCAGCACAAGCGAGGGACAGCCATACAATGAGCAGTTCTTC. It translates to CASTSEGQPYNEQFF.

The rearrangement links TRBV5-1 to TRBJ1-3; possibly TRBD1 for D (5 bases). This CDR3 is built from 15 residues. The germline V gene has CDR1 SGHRS and CDR2 YFSETQ. Trimming took 2 bases from V and 2 from J, leaving 11 bases between them. The CDR3 DNA reads as TGCGCCAGCAGCTTCGGCGCCAGGGCTGGAAACACCATATATTTT. This gives the protein CASSFGARAGNTIYF.

CDR3 coding DNA: TGTGCCAGCAGACAGGGGGGGGAAGGGGAGCAGTACTTC. Its translation: CASRQGGEGEQYF. The gene calls are TRBV27 and TRBJ2-7, with D perhaps matching TRBD1 (8 bases). Germline lookup yields CDR1 MNHEY and CDR2 SMNVEV (reference sequence). There are 13 residues in the CDR3. V lost 6 bases, J lost 7 bases, and 16 bases lay in between.

As DNA, the CDR3 is TGTGCCAGCGAAACGTGGGGGCAAGTGAATCAGCCCCAGCATTTT. This encodes CASETWGQVNQPQHF. The V call is TRBV19, the J call TRBJ1-5, with a possible D match to TRBD1 (6 bases). The V and J ends lost 9 bases and 4 bases respectively, with 19 bases between them. Germline V gene sequence: CDR1 LNHDA, CDR2 SQIVND (reference sequence). The CDR3 is 15 residues long.

The chain recombines TRBV28 with TRBJ2-3; 12 positions match TRBD2. V was clipped by 7 bases and J by 0 bases; unmatched bases: 5. This CDR3 is 16 amino acids long. Germline loops: CDR1 MDHEN, CDR2 SYDVKM. The CDR3 protein is CASTLGTSGSTDTQYF. The CDR3 nucleotides read TGTGCCAGCACCCTTGGGACTAGCGGGAGCACAGATACGCAGTATTTT.

The chain joins TRBV5-1 to TRBJ1-2; a weak D match, TRBD1 (5 bases). This CDR3 is 15 amino acids long. With 3 bases removed from V and 2 bases from J, the gap between germline ends came to 14 bases. Per germline, CDR1 SGHRS and CDR2 YFSETQ. The DNA for the CDR3 is TGCGCCAGCAGCTACAGGACGGATCCCAACTATGGCTACACCTTC. The encoded protein is CASSYRTDPNYGYTF.

This chain links TRBV7-9 with TRBJ2-5; D unclear. Looked up from germline, CDR1 is SEHNR and CDR2 is FQNEAQ (reference sequence). The CDR3 contains 11 residues. V shed 5 bases and J shed 5 bases, with 6 bases lying between them. CDR3 nucleotides: TGTGCCAGCAGCAAAGAGGAGACCCAGTACTTC. Its translation: CASSKEETQYF.

The V gene is TRBV5-4, the J gene TRBJ1-4; no definite D call. CDR1 is SGHNT and CDR2 is YYREEE in the germline V gene (reference sequence). Trimming left V 4 bases short and J 8 bases short, with 15 bases between. This CDR3 has 14 amino acids. CDR3 residues: CASSILPQNEKLFF. The CDR3 DNA reads as TGTGCCAGCAGCATACTGCCTCAAAACGAAAAACTGTTTTTT.

This chain connects TRBV7-9 to TRBJ1-2; unclear D gene. Deletions cut 3 bases from V and 2 bases from J, with 7 bases between. The CDR3 length is 13 residues. In germline, CDR1 is SEHNR, CDR2 FQNEAQ (reference sequence). DNA for the CDR3: TGTGCCAGCAGCTTGTCCCTAAACTATGGCTACACCTTC. It encodes CASSLSLNYGYTF.

This clone was seen just once. The chain has TRBV10-1 and TRBJ2-7, with D unclear. CDR3 size: 12 residues. V dropped 6 bases and J dropped 6 bases, with 12 bases sitting between them. CDR1 WNHNN and CDR2 SYGVQD come from the germline V gene (reference sequence). The DNA for the CDR3 is TGCGCCAGCAGAAATTCTCTCTCCGAGCAGTACTTC. Its protein is CASRNSLSEQYF.

The chain uses TRBV2 and TRBJ2-7, with TRBD1 identical over 9 bases. The junction had 4 bases not matched to a gene; V was cut back by 1 base and J by 6 bases. CDR1 SNHLY and CDR2 FYNNEI come from the germline V gene. The CDR3 has 14 amino acids. The CDR3 DNA sequence: TGTGCCAGCAGTGAAGACAGGGGGCGCTTCGAGCAGTACTTC. Protein: CASSEDRGRFEQYF.

This clone was recorded once. This chain joins TRBV12-5 and TRBJ2-3; no clear D. The ends were cut back, 3 bases at V and 0 bases at J, with 7 bases in the middle. Germline loops: CDR1 LGHNT, CDR2 FRNRAP. This CDR3 is built from 14 residues. CDR3 sequence (DNA): TGTGCTAGTGGTTTTGGGCTAAGCACAGATACGCAGTATTTT. It translates to CASGFGLSTDTQYF.

This clone was seen only once. The CDR3 is CASSLVPSQVYSNQPQHF. In nucleotides, the CDR3 is TGTGCCAGCAGCTTAGTCCCGAGTCAGGTTTATAGCAATCAGCCCCAGCATTTT. This chain joins TRBV7-8 and TRBJ1-5; D ambiguous. CDR3 length equals 18 residues. Trimming removed 1 base from V and 0 bases from J, with 16 bases in between. Germline V gene data show CDR1 as SGHVS and CDR2 as FQNEAQ.

V and J are TRBV6-6 and TRBJ1-6; D gene ambiguous. The V gene's germline CDR1 is MNHNY and CDR2 SVGAGI (reference sequence). V dropped 6 bases and J dropped 13 bases, with 16 bases sitting between them. The CDR3 totals 13 residues. The CDR3, as DNA: TGTGCCAGCAGGGCCAGGCCTGTCTTGCCCCTCCACTTT. It codes for CASRARPVLPLHF.

CDR3: CATSRDLGTGLVYEQYF. The CDR3 DNA is TGTGCCACCAGCAGAGATCTCGGGACAGGGTTAGTCTACGAGCAGTACTTC. The chain employs TRBV15 and TRBJ2-7, with TRBD1 matching 9 bases. J lost 3 bases, V lost 0 bases, and 9 bases had no gene match. Germline CDR1 reads LNHNV; CDR2 reads YYDKDF (reference sequence). The CDR3 is 17 amino acids.

This clone was seen only once. The V and J genes are TRBV6-6 and TRBJ1-2; possibly TRBD1 for D (5 bases). Germline-derived CDR1 and CDR2 are MNHNY and SVGAGI (reference sequence). Trimming left V 6 bases short and J 5 bases short, with 19 bases between. CDR3 length: 15 residues. The CDR3: CASRNTGGMGYGYTF. The DNA for the CDR3 is TGTGCCAGCAGGAATACAGGAGGGATGGGGTATGGCTACACCTTC.

This clone has only one observation. The chain employs TRBV6-5 and TRBJ2-1; 8 bases map to TRBD2. Germline lookup yields CDR1 MNHEY and CDR2 SVGAGI. CDR3 length: 15 residues. J gave up 6 bases and V 6 bases, and 10 bases lay outside the gene matches. For the CDR3, the DNA is TGTGCCAGCAGACTCCAACCGGGACTAGTCAATGAGCAGTTCTTC. Protein product: CASRLQPGLVNEQFF.

This rearrangement joins TRBV19 to TRBJ2-7, with TRBD2 matching over 7 bases. This CDR3 spans 16 amino acids. Germline CDR1 LNHDA, CDR2 SQIVND (reference sequence). The V and J ends lost 3 bases and 2 bases, in that order; junction bases with no gene match: 10. The CDR3: CASSMQMTSTTYEQYF. The CDR3 DNA reads as TGTGCCAGTAGTATGCAAATGACTAGCACTACCTACGAGCAGTACTTC.

This chain connects TRBV9 to TRBJ2-2; 7 bases fit TRBD2. Germline lookup yields CDR1 SGDLS and CDR2 YYNGEE. The J segment lost 5 bases and the V segment lost 4 bases, leaving 8 bases of the junction unmatched. This CDR3 contains 15 residues. This CDR3 is CASSPRTRGTGELFF. Here the CDR3 DNA reads TGTGCCAGCAGCCCCCGGACTAGAGGGACCGGGGAGCTGTTTTTT.

The chain carries TRBV9 and TRBJ2-3; 7 bases line up with TRBD2. CDR3 size: 15 residues. Germline-derived CDR1 and CDR2 are SGDLS and YYNGEE. The V and J ends lost 0 bases and 1 base, in that order; junction bases with no gene match: 2. The CDR3 reads CASSVEGLGTDTQYF. The CDR3 bases are TGTGCCAGCAGCGTAGAAGGACTAGGCACAGATACGCAGTATTTT.

The chain joins TRBV28 to TRBJ1-5; D gene uncertain. The V gene's germline CDR1 is MDHEN and CDR2 SYDVKM. This CDR3 is 11 amino acids long. Between the trimmed V and J ends, which lost 4 bases and 9 bases, there was a span of 7 bases. In DNA form, the CDR3 reads TGTGCCAGCAGTTACCGGGGGCCCCAGCATTTT. It codes for CASSYRGPQHF.

The rearrangement joins TRBV5-5 to TRBJ2-7, with 10 positions matching TRBD2. Germline V CDR1 and CDR2: SGHKS, YYEKEE (reference sequence). Unmatched junction bases numbered 12, after V lost 6 bases and J lost 6 bases. The CDR3 sequence is 15 residues long. The CDR3 DNA follows: TGTGCCAGCAACTTCCGGTCGGAGCGGGAGGGCGAGCAGTACTTC. It encodes CASNFRSEREGEQYF. Drawing the rest from reference TRBV5-5 and TRBJ2-7, the complete variable domain is DAGVTQSPTHLIKTRGQQVTLRCSPISGHKSVSWYQQVLGQGPQFIFQYYEKEERGRGNFPDRFSARQFPNYSSELNVNALLLGDSALYLCASNFRSEREGEQYFGPGTRLTVT.